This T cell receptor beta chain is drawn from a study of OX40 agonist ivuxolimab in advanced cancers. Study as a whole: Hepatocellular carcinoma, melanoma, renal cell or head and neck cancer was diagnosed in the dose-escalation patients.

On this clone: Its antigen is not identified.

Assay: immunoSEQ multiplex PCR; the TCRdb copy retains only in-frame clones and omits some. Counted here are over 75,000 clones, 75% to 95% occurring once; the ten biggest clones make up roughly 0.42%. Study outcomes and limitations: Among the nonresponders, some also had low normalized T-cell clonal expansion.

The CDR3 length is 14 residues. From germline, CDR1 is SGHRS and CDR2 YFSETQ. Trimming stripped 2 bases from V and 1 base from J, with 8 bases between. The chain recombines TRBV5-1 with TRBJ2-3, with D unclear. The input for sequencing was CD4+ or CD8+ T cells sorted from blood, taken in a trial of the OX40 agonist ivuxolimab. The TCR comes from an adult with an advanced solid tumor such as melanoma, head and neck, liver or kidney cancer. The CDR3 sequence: CASSFGFGTDTQYF. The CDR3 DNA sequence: TGCGCCAGCAGCTTTGGGTTCGGCACAGATACGCAGTATTTT.